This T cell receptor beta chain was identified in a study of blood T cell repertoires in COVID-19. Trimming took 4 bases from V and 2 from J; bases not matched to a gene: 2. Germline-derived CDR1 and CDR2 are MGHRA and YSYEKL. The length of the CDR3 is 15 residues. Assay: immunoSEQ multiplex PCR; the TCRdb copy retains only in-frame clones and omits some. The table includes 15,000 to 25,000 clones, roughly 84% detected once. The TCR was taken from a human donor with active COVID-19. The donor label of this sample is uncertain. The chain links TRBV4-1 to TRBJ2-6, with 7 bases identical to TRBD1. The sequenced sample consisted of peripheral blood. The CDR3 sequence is CASSRGQPGANVLTF. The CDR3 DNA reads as TGCGCCAGCAGCCGGGGACAGCCTGGGGCCAACGTCCTGACTTTC.